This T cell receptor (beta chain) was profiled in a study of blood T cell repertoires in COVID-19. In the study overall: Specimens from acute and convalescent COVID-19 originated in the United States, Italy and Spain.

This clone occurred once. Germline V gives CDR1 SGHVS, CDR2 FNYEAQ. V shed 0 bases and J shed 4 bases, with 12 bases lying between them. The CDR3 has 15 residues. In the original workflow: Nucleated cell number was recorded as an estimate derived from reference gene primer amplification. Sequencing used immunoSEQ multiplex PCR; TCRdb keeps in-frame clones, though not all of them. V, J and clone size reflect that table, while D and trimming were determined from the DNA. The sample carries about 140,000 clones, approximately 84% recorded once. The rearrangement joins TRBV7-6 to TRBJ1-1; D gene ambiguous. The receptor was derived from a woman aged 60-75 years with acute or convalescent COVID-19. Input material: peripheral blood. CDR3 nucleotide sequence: TGTGCCAGCAGCTTAGCAGTGGCCGCCTTCACTGAAGCTTTCTTT. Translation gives CASSLAVAAFTEAFF.